The clone carrying this T cell receptor (beta chain) was detected a few times. Its cognate antigen is unknown. Of the isolated RNA, all was reverse transcribed, and so the sequenced material was expressed TCRB transcripts. TCRdb's copy holds only in-frame clones and misses some; the assay was immunoSEQ multiplex PCR. The table has 360,000 or so clones, about 18% seen once. The record originates from a study of beta chain features in type 1 diabetes. Overall study: Age, gender and cell yields were similar between patients and healthy donors.

A sort by CD45RO/CCR7/CD25/CD127/CD95/CD27 yielded CD4+ naive, central memory, regulatory and stem cell-like memory cells. Overall study results and limits: The naive, central memory and Treg TCRB repertoires looked more alike in patients than they did in healthy donors. Highly expressing activated T cells could be over-counted with a cDNA template.

Material for sequencing was naive CD4+ T cells from blood. The source is a woman under 30 in good health.

The CDR3 DNA is TGTGCCAGCAGCTCGGGAGCTCGCTATGGCTACACCTTC. Amino acid sequence: CASSSGARYGYTF. V and J are TRBV7-2 and TRBJ1-2, with D unresolved. Germline CDR1 and CDR2: SGHTA and FQGNSA. This CDR3 region has 13 residues. Trimming took 4 bases from V and 4 from J, leaving 10 bases between them.